This T cell receptor beta chain was found in a study of graft-versus-host responses after intestinal transplantation. Study-level results: Early post-transplant HvG declines tracked with peak circulating GvH clone levels.

Assay used: immunoSEQ multiplex PCR; TCRdb lists only in-frame clones, some missing. The table lists 40,000 to 55,000 clones, roughly 90% of them singletons. This CDR3 is built from 16 residues. Per germline, CDR1 MDHEN and CDR2 SYDVKM. The V segment lost 4 bases and the J segment 4 bases; nucleotides outside the gene matches: 9. Worth noting for this clone: Its antigen is as yet unknown.

The chain combines TRBV28 with TRBJ2-3; 9 bases are shared with TRBD2. This receptor was obtained from a human donor who was the organ donor for an intestinal transplant. Source: unstimulated CD4+ T cells sorted from spleen or lymph node cells, taken before transplant. The CDR3 sequence: CASSSLSGSWADTQYF. DNA of the CDR3: TGTGCCAGCAGTTCTCTTAGCGGGAGTTGGGCAGATACGCAGTATTTT.